What follows are 9 T cell receptor beta chains derived from one specimen sequenced in a study of T cell responses to AZD1222 COVID-19 vaccine. Sequencing was performed with immunoSEQ multiplex PCR; in TCRdb, only in-frame clones are kept and a portion is missing. The sample contains some 110,000 clones, around nine tenths of which appear only once. The sequences come from peripheral blood, collected 28 days after the second AZD1222 dose. These receptors were collected from an adult who received the AZD1222 COVID-19 vaccine.

The chain employs TRBV4-1 and TRBJ1-6; TRBD1 matches 8 bases. In germline, CDR1 is MGHRA, CDR2 YSYEKL. The CDR3 contains 13 residues. With V trimmed by 4 bases and J by 14 bases, 7 bases remained unmatched. DNA of the CDR3: TGCGCCAGCAGCCTGGACAGGGATGTATCCCTCCACTTT. Encoded protein: CASSLDRDVSLHF.

This chain joins TRBV2 and TRBJ1-3; weak D call: TRBD1 (6 bases). CDR1 SNHLY and CDR2 FYNNEI come from the germline V gene. The CDR3 covers 16 residues. V was clipped by 8 bases and J by 2 bases, with 19 bases between them. For the CDR3, the DNA is TGTGCCAGCGCTGGGGGCGTGGCAGGCACTGGAAACACCATATATTTT. The encoded protein is CASAGGVAGTGNTIYF.

The chain employs TRBV4-3 and TRBJ1-1; D unresolved. CDR1 is LGHNA and CDR2 is YSLEER in the germline V gene. The CDR3 is 13 residues long. V was pared by 0 bases and J by 3 bases, with 5 bases between. CDR3 nucleotides: TGCGCCAGCAGCCAAGACGGATACACTGAAGCTTTCTTT. It specifies CASSQDGYTEAFF.

This sequence joins TRBV4-1 and TRBJ1-4, with D possibly being TRBD1 (5 bases). Germline V CDR1 and CDR2: MGHRA, YSYEKL. V was trimmed by 0 bases and J by 8 bases, leaving 13 bases between them. The CDR3 loop spans 15 amino acids. In nucleotides, the CDR3 is TGCGCCAGCAGCCAAGAGGGGGTAATTAGGGAAAAACTGTTTTTT. Encoded protein: CASSQEGVIREKLFF.

The chain links TRBV18 to TRBJ2-4, with D uncertain. CDR1 is KGHSH and CDR2 is LQKENI in the germline V gene. V was clipped by 3 bases and J by 0 bases, with 9 bases between them. The CDR3 length is 15 residues. CDR3 coding DNA: TGTGCCAGCTCACCGACATCTCTAGCCAAAAACATTCAGTACTTC. Translating gives CASSPTSLAKNIQYF.

The V call is TRBV4-2, the J call TRBJ2-1; D gene ambiguous. Germline V gene sequence: CDR1 LGHNA, CDR2 YNFKEQ. V shed 1 base and J shed 9 bases, with 16 bases lying between them. This CDR3 spans 15 amino acids. CDR3 in amino acids: CASSQGPLGFGEQFF. The CDR3 nucleotides read TGTGCCAGCAGCCAAGGACCCCTAGGGTTTGGTGAGCAGTTCTTC.

The chain employs TRBV7-3 and TRBJ2-1, with TRBD2 as a possible D gene (6 bases). V dropped 4 bases and J dropped 9 bases, with 13 bases sitting between them. Germline loops: CDR1 SGHTA, CDR2 FQGTGA. The CDR3 runs 13 residues. The CDR3 region has the DNA TGTGCCAGCAGCTCGACTAGTGTTGGTGAGCAGTTCTTC. Amino acid sequence: CASSSTSVGEQFF.

The chain employs TRBV2 and TRBJ1-1; unclear D gene. Deletions cut 6 bases from V and 4 bases from J, with 12 bases between. Germline values: CDR1 SNHLY, CDR2 FYNNEI. The length of the CDR3 is 13 residues. The CDR3 nucleotides are TGTGCCAGCAGGGGCTGGGAGGGCACTGAAGCTTTCTTT. Amino acid sequence: CASRGWEGTEAFF. The whole variable domain, remainder taken from reference TRBV2 and TRBJ1-1, is EPEVTQTPSHQVTQMGQEVILRCVPISNHLYFYWYRQILGQKVEFLVSFYNNEISEKSEIFDDQFSVERPDGSNFTLKIRSTKLEDSAMYFCASRGWEGTEAFFGQGTRLTVV.

V usage is TRBV5-1 and J usage is TRBJ2-5; TRBD1 is a possible D gene (6 bases). V was trimmed by 4 bases and J by 5 bases, leaving 12 bases between them. This CDR3 has 13 residues. In germline, CDR1 is SGHRS, CDR2 YFSETQ. CDR3 amino acids: CASSPGHVETQYF. The DNA of the CDR3 is TGCGCCAGCAGCCCGGGACATGTGGAGACCCAGTACTTC.